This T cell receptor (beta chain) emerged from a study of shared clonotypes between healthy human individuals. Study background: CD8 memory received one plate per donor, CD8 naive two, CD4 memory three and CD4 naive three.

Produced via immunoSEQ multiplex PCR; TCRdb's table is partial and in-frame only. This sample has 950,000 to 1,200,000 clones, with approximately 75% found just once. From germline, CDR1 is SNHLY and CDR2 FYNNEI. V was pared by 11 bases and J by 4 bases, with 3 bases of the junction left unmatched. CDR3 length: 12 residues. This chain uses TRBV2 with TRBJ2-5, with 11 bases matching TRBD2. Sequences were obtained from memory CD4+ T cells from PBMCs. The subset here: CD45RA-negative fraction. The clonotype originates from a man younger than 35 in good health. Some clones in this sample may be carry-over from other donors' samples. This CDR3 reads CAGGTSGETQYF. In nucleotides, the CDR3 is TGTGCCGGGGGGACTAGCGGAGAGACCCAGTACTTC.